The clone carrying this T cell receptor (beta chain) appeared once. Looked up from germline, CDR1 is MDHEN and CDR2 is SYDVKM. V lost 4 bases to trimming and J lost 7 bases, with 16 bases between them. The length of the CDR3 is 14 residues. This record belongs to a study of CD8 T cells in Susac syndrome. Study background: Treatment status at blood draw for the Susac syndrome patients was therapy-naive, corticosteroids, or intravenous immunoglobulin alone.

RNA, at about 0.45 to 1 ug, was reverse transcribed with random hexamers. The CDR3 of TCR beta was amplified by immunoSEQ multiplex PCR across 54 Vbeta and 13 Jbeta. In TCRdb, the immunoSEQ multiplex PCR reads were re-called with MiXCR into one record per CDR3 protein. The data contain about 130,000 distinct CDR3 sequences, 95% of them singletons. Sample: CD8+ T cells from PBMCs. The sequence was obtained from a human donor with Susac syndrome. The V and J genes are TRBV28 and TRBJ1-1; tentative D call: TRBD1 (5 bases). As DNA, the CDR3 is TGTGCCAGCAGTTCCGGGACGGGTTCGGTTGAAGCTTTCTTT. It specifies CASSSGTGSVEAFF.